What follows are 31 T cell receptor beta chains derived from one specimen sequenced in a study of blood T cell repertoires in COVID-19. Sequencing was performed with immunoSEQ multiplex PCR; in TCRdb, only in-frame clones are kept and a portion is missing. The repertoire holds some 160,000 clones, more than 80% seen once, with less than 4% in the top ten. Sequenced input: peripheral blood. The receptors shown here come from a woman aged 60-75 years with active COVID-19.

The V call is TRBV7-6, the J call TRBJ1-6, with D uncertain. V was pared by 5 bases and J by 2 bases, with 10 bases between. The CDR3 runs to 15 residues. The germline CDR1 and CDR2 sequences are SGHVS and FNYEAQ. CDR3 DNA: TGTGCCAGCAGCCCCTCCGTTACCTATAATTCACCCCTCCACTTT. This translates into CASSPSVTYNSPLHF.

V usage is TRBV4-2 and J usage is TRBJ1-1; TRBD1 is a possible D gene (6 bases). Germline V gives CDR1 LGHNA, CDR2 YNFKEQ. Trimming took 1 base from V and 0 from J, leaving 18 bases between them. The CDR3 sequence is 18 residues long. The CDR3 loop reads CASSQAPTGQTMNTEAFF. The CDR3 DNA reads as TGTGCCAGCAGCCAAGCCCCAACTGGACAGACCATGAACACTGAAGCTTTCTTT.

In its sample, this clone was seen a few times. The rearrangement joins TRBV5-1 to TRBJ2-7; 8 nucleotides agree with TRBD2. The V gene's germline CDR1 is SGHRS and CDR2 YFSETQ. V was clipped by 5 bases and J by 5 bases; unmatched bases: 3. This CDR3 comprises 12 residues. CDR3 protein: CASRISGNEQYF. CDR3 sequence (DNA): TGCGCCAGCAGGATTAGCGGGAACGAGCAGTACTTC. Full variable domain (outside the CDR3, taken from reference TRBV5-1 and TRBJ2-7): KAGVTQTPRYLIKTRGQQVTLSCSPISGHRSVSWYQQTPGQGLQFLFEYFSETQRNKGNFPGRFSGRQFSNSRSEMNVSTLELGDSALYLCASRISGNEQYFGPGTRLTVT.

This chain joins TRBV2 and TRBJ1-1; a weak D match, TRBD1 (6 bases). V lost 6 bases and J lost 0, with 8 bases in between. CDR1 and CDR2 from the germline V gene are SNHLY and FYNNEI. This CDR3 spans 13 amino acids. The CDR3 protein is CASRTGMNTEAFF. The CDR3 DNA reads TGTGCCAGCAGGACAGGAATGAACACTGAAGCTTTCTTT.

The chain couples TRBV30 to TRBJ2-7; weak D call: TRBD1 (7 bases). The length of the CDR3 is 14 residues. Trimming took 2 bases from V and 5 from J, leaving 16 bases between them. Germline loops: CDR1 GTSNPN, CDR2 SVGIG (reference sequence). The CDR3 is CAWSTGRGADEQYF. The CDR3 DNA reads TGTGCCTGGAGTACGGGCAGGGGGGCGGACGAGCAGTACTTC.

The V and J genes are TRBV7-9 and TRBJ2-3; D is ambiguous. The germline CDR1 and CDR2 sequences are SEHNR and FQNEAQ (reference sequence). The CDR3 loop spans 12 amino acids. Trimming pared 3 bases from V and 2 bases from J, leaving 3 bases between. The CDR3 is CASSFLTDTQYF. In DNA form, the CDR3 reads TGTGCCAGCAGCTTCCTCACAGATACGCAGTATTTT.

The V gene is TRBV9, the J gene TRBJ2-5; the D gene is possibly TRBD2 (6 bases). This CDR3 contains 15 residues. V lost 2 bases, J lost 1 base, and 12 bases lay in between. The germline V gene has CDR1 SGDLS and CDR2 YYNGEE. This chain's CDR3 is CASSVTGVLQETQYF. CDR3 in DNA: TGTGCCAGCAGCGTTACGGGAGTCCTCCAAGAGACCCAGTACTTC.

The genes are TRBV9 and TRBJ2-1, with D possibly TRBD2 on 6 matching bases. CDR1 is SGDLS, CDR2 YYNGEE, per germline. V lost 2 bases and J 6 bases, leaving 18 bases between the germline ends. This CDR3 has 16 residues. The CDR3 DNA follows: TGTGCCAGCAGCGTCTCGGGGGTAGCTACGGGCAATGAGCAGTTCTTC. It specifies CASSVSGVATGNEQFF.

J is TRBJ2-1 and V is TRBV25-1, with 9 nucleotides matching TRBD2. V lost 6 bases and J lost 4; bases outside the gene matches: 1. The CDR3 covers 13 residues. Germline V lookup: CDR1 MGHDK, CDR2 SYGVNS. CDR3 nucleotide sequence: TGTGCCAGCAGCAGCGGGAGGTACAATGAGCAGTTCTTC. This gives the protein CASSSGRYNEQFF.

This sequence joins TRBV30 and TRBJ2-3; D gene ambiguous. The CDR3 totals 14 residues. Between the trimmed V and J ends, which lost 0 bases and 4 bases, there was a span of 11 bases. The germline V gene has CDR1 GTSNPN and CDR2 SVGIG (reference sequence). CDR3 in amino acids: CAWSVLGRADTQYF. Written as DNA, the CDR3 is TGTGCCTGGAGTGTACTGGGCCGCGCAGATACGCAGTATTTT.

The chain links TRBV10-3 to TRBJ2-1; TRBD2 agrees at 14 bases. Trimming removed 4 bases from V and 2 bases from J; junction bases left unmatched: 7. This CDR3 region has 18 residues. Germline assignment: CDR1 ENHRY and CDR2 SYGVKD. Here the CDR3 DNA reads TGTGCCATCAGTGGGGGACTAGCGGGAGTCCCAACCTACAATGAGCAGTTCTTC. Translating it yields CAISGGLAGVPTYNEQFF.

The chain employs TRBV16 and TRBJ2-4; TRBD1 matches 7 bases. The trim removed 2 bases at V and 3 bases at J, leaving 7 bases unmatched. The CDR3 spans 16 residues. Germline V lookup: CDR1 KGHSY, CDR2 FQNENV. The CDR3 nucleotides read TGTGCCAGCAGCCAAGAATACAGGGGAAGCAAAAACATTCAGTACTTC. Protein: CASSQEYRGSKNIQYF.

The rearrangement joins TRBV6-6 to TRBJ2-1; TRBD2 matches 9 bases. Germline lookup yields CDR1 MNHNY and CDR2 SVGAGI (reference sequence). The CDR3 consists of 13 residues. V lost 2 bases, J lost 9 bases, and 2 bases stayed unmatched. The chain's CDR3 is CASSYRREGEQFF. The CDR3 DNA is TGTGCCAGCAGTTACAGGCGGGAGGGTGAGCAGTTCTTC.

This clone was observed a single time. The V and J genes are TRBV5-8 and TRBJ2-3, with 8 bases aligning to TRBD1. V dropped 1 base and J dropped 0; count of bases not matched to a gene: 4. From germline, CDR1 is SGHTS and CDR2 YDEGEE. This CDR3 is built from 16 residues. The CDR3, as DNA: TGTGCCAGCAGCTTGTATCAGGGGGCAAGCACAGATACGCAGTATTTT. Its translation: CASSLYQGASTDTQYF.

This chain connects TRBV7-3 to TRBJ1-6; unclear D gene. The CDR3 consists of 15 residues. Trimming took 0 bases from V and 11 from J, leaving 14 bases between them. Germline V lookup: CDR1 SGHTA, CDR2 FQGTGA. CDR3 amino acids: CASSLTATAGAPLHF. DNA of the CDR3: TGTGCCAGCAGCTTAACAGCCACCGCCGGGGCACCCCTCCACTTT.

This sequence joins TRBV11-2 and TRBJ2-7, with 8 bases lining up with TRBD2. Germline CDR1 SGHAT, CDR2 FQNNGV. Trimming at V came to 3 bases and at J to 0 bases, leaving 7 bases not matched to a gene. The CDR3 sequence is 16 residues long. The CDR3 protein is CASSFPRLANSYEQYF. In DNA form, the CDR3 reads TGTGCCAGCAGCTTCCCTCGACTAGCGAACTCCTACGAGCAGTACTTC.

The CDR3 region has the DNA TGTGCCAGCAGCCCACAGACAGGGTCACCCCCCCCTGGAAACACCATATATTTT. This encodes CASSPQTGSPPPGNTIYF. The J gene is TRBJ1-3, the V gene TRBV21-1; the table gives TRBD1 as D, unverified against the DNA. TRBV21-1 is shown as a pseudogene. CDR3 size: 18 residues.

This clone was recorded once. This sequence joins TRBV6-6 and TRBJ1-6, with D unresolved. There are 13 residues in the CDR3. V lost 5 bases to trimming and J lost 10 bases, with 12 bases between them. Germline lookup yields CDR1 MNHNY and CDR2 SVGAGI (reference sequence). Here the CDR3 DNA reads TGTGCCAGCAGTCCCGGGTTGGAGTCACCCCTCCACTTT. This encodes CASSPGLESPLHF.

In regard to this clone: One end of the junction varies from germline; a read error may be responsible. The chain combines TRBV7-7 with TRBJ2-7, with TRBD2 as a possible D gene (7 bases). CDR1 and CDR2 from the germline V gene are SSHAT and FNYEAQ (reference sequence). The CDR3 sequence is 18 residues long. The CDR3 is CASSLGGIRGAADYEQYF. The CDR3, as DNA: TGTGCTAGCAGCTTAGGAGGGATCCGGGGGGCGGCTGACTACGAGCAGTACTTC.

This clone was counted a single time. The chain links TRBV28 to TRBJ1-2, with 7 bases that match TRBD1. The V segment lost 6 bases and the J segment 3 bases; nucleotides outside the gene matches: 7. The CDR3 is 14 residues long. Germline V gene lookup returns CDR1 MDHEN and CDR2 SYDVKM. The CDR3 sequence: CASRPGQTYYGYTF. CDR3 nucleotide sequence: TGTGCCAGCAGGCCGGGACAGACCTACTATGGCTACACCTTC.

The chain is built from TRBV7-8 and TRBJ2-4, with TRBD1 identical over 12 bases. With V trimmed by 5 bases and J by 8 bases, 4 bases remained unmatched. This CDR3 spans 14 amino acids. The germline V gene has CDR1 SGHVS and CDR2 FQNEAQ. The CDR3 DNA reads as TGTGCCAGCAGCCCCGGGACAGGGGGCCACATTCAGTACTTC. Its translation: CASSPGTGGHIQYF.

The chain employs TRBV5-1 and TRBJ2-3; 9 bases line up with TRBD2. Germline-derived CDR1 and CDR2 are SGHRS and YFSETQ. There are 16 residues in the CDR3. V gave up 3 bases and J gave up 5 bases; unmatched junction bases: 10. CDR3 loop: CASSWGAGGVGDTQYF. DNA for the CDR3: TGCGCCAGCAGCTGGGGAGCGGGGGGCGTTGGAGATACGCAGTATTTT.

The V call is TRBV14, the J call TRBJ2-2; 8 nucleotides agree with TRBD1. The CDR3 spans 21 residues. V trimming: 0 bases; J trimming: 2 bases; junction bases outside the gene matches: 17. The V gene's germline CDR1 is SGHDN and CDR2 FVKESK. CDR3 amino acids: CASSQEYVGTGMFINTGELFF. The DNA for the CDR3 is TGTGCCAGCAGCCAAGAATACGTAGGGACAGGCATGTTTATTAACACCGGGGAGCTGTTTTTT.

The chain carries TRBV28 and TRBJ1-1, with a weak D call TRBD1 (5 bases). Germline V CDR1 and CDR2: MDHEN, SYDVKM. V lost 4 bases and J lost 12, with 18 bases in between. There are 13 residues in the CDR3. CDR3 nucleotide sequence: TGTGCCAGCAGTTCGGGGGGGGTCAGGGAGACTTTCTTT. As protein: CASSSGGVRETFF.

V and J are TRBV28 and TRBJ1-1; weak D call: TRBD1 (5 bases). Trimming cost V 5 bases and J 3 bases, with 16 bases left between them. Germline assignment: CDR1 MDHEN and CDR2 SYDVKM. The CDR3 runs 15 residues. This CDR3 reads CASSIGARVDTEAFF. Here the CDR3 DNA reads TGTGCCAGCAGTATCGGCGCCAGGGTAGACACTGAAGCTTTCTTT.

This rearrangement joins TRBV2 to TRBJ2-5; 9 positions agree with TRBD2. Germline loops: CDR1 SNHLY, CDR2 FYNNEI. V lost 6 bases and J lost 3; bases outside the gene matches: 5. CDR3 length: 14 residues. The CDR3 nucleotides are TGTGCCAGCAGCCAGGGACTAGCCGAAGAGACCCAGTACTTC. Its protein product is CASSQGLAEETQYF.

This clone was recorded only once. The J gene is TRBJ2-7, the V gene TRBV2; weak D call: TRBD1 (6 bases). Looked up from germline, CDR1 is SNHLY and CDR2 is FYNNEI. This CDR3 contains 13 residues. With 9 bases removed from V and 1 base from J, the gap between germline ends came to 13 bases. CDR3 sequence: CARETRGSYEQYF. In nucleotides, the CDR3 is TGTGCCAGAGAGACCAGGGGTTCCTACGAGCAGTACTTC.

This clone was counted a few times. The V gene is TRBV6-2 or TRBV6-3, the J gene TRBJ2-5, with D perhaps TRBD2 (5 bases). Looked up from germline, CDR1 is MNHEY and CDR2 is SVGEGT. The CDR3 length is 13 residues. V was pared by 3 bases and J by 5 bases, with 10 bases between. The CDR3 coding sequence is TGTGCCAGCAGTTATGAGGAGCGGGAGACCCAGTACTTC. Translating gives CASSYEERETQYF.

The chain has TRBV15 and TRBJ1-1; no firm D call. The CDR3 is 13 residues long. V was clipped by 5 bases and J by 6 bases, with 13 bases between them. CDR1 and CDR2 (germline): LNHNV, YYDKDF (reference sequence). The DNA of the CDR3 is TGTGCCACCAGCTCCTCACAGACGGCTGAAGCTTTCTTT. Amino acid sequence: CATSSSQTAEAFF.

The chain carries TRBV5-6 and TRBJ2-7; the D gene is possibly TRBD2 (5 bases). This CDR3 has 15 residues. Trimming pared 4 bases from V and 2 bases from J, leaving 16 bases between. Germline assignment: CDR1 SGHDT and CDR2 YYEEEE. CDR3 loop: CASSRRLAYTYEQYF. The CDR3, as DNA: TGTGCCAGCAGCCGCCGGCTAGCTTATACCTACGAGCAGTACTTC.

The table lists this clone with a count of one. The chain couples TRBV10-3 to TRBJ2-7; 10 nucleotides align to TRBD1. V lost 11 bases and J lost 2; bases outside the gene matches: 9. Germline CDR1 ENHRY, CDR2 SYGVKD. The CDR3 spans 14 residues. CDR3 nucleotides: TGTGCCGTCGCCTGGGGGACAGGGGCCTACGAGCAGTACTTC. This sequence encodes CAVAWGTGAYEQYF.